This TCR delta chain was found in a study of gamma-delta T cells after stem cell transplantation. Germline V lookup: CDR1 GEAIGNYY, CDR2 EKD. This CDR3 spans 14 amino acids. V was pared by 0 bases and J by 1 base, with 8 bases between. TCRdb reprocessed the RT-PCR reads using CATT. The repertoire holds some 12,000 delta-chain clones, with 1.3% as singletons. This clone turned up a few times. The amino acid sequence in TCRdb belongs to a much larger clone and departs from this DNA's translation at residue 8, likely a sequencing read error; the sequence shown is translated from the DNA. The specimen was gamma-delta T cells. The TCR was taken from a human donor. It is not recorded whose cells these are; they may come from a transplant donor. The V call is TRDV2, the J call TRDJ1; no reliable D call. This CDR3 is CACDTVECTDKLIF. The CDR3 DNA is TGTGCCTGTGACACCGTTGAGTGCACCGATAAACTCATCTTT.